The entry below gives a single T cell receptor beta chain sequence along with its context. Per germline, CDR1 GTSNPN and CDR2 SVGIG (reference sequence). The V end was cut by 0 bases, the J end by 15 bases, with 15 bases between. This CDR3 is built from 12 residues. This specimen belongs to a study of CD8+ T cells in alopecia areata. Treatment here: oral pan-JAK inhibitor, 5-10 mg twice daily. Extraction and reverse transcription of RNA yielded cDNA as the sequencing template. Sequencing used immunoSEQ multiplex PCR; TCRdb keeps in-frame clones, though not all of them. The data contain 200,000 or so clones, less than 45% of them singletons.

The clonotype originates from a human donor with alopecia areata. Sequences were derived from CD4+ T cells sorted from blood, sampled at approximately week 31, from a patient treated with tofacitinib. The chain uses TRBV30 and TRBJ2-1; no firm D call. The CDR3 here is CAWSVRPHRGFF. The DNA of the CDR3 is TGTGCCTGGAGTGTACGACCCCATCGAGGGTTCTTC.